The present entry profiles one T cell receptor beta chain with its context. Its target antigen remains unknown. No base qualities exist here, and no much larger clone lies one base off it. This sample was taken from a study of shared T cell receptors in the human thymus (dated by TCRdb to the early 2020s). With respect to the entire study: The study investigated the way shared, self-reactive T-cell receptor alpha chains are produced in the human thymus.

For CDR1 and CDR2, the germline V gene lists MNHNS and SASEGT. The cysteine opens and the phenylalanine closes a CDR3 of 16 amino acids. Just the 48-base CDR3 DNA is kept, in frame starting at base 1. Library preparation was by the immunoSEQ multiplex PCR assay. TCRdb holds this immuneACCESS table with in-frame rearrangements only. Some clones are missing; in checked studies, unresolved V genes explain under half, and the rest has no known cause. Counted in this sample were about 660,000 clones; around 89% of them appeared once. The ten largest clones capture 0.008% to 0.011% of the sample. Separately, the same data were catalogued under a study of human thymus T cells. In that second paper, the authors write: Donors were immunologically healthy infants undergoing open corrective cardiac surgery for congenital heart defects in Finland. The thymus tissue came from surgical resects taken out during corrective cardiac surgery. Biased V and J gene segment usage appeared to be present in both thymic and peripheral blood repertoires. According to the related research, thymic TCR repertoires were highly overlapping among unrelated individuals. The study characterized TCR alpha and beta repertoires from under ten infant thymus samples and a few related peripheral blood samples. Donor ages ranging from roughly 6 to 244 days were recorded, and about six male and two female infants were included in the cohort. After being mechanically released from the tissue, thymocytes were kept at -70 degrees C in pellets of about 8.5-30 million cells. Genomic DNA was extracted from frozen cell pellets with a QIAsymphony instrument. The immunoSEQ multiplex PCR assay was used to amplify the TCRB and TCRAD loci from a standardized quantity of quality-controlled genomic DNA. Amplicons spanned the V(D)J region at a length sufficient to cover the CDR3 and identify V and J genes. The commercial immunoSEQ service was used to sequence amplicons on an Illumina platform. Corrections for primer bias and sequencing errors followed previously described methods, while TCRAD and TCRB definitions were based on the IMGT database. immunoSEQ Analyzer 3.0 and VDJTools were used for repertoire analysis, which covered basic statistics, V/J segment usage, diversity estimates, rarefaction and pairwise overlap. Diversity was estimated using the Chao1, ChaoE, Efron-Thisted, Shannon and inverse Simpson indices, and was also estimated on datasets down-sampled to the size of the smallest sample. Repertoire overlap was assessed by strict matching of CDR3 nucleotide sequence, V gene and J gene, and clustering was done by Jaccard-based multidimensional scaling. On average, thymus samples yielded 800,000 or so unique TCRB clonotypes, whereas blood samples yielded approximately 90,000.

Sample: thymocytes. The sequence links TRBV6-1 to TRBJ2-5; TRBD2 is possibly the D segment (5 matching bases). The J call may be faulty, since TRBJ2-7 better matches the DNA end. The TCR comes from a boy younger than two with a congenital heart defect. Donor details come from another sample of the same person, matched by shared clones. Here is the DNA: TGTGCCAGCAGTGAAAAGCGGCCTAGCATGGCCTACGAGCAGTACTTC. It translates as CASSEKRPSMAYEQYF.